Included here is one T cell receptor beta chain sequence, with context. What it recognizes is unknown. This entry belongs to a study of vaccination effects on CD4 cells after COVID-19. Study findings and constraints: Researchers report that only 1 of 255 vaccine-induced clones in healthy vaccinees cross-reacted with common cold coronaviruses.

This CDR3 has 15 residues. The V gene lost 4 bases and the J gene lost 5 bases, with 17 bases spanning the gap. Per the germline V gene, CDR1 is MDHEN and CDR2 is SYDVKM. ViraFEST expansion of antigen-specific CD4+ T cells with viral peptide pools preceded sequencing. The culture ran for 10 days, and then CD4+ T cells were isolated. Prior SARS-CoV-2 infection was absent in the vaccine recipients, as shown by negative nucleocapsid antibodies. TCRdb's copy holds only in-frame clones and misses some; the assay was immunoSEQ multiplex PCR. The sample records 25,000 to 30,000 clones, 75% to 85% being singletons.

The sample was CD4+ T cells from PBMCs cultured with SARS-CoV-2 spike peptides, taken before COVID-19 vaccination. The sequence derives from a human donor who received a COVID-19 vaccine. The chain joins TRBV28 to TRBJ2-5, with D hard to call. Here the CDR3 DNA reads TGTGCCAGCAGTTCCATGGACCGCCCCGGGGAGACCCAGTACTTC. Protein sequence: CASSSMDRPGETQYF.